This TCR beta chain was obtained from a study of CD8 T cells in Susac syndrome. A quantity of roughly 0.5 to 1 ug RNA underwent reverse transcription using random hexamers. One entry per CDR3 protein, called by TCRdb with MiXCR from the immunoSEQ multiplex PCR reads. The sample consists of tens of thousands of distinct CDR3 sequences, about 95% of them appearing once. This CDR3 comprises 13 residues. With 3 bases removed from V and 4 bases from J, the gap between germline ends came to 9 bases. In germline, CDR1 is SEHNR, CDR2 FQNEAQ (reference sequence). TCR beta sequencing covered blood CD8+ and CD4+ T cells.

The chain employs TRBV7-9 and TRBJ1-2, with a tentative D call TRBD1 (5 bases). Sample: CD8+ T cells from PBMCs. The source of this sequence is a human donor with multiple sclerosis. The CDR3 sequence is CASSLGTAYGYTF. In DNA form, the CDR3 reads TGTGCCAGCAGCTTGGGGACGGCCTATGGCTACACCTTC.